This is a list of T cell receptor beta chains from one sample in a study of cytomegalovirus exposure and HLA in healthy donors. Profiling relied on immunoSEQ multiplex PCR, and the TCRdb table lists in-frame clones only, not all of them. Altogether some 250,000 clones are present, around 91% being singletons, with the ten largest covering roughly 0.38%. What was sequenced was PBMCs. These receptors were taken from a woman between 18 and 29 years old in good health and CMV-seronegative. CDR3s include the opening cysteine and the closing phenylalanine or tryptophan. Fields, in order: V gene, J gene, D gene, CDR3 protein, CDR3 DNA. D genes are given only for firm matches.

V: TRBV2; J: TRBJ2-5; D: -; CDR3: CASSEGGVPGGRETQYF; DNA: TGTGCCAGCAGTGAAGGGGGGGTACCCGGGGGTAGAGAGACCCAGTACTTC
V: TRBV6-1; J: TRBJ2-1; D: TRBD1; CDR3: CASSSPRQGYNEQFF; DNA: TGTGCCAGCAGTTCTCCGAGACAGGGATACAATGAGCAGTTCTTC
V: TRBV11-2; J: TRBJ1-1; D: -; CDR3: CASSLAAEAFF; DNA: TGTGCCAGCAGCTTGGCAGCTGAAGCTTTCTTT
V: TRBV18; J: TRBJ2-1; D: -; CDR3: CASSPTGSDEQFF; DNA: TGTGCCAGCTCACCAACAGGGTCCGATGAGCAGTTCTTC
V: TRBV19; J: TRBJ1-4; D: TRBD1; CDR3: CASTTQGTGKLFF; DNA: TGTGCCAGTACCACTCAGGGGACAGGAAAACTGTTTTTT
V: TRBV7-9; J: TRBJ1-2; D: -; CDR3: CASSSSTGRVHGYTF; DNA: TGTGCCAGCAGCTCGTCTACAGGGAGGGTTCATGGCTACACCTTC
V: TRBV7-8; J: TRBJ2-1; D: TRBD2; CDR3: CASSPSGPYNEQFF; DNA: TGTGCCAGCAGCCCTAGCGGACCCTACAATGAGCAGTTCTTC
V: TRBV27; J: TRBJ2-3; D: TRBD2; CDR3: CASSILAGFTDTQYF; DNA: TGTGCCAGCAGTATTTTAGCGGGGTTCACAGATACGCAGTATTTT
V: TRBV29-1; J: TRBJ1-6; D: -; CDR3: CSVQEGSSPLHF; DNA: TGCAGCGTACAAGAGGGATCTTCACCCCTCCACTTT
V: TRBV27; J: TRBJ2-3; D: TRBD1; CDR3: CASSLGDRGVDTQYF; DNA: TGTGCCAGCAGTTTGGGGGACAGGGGCGTAGATACGCAGTATTTT
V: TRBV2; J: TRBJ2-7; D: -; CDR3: CASRFQGNEQYF; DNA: TGTGCCAGCAGGTTCCAGGGGAACGAGCAGTACTTC
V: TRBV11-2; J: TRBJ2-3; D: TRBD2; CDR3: CASSLSGLAGDTQYF; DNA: TGTGCCAGCAGCTTGAGCGGACTAGCGGGAGATACGCAGTATTTT
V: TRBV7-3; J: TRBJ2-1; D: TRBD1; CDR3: CASSYGPGQGGLGEQFF; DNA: TGTGCCAGCAGCTACGGACCGGGACAGGGAGGTCTGGGCGAGCAGTTCTTC
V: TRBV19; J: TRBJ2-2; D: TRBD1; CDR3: CASSIWQGATGELFF; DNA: TGTGCCAGTAGTATATGGCAGGGGGCAACCGGGGAGCTGTTTTTT
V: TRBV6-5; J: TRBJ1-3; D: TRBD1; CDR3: CASREDRAMNTIYF; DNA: TGTGCCAGCAGAGAGGACAGGGCGATGAACACCATATATTTT
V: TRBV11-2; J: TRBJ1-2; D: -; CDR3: CASSFPLSGAEGYTF; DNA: TGTGCCAGCAGCTTTCCGTTGTCTGGGGCCGAGGGCTACACCTTC
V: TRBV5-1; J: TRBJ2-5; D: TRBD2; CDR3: CASSFRDYPGTQYF; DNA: TGCGCCAGCAGCTTCCGGGACTACCCCGGGACCCAGTACTTC
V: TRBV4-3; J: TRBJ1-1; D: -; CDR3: CASSQARWGDQNTEAFF; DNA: TGCGCCAGCAGCCAAGCTCGTTGGGGGGACCAGAACACTGAAGCTTTCTTT
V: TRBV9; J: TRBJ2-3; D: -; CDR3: CASSVTGLRTDTQYF; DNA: TGTGCCAGCAGCGTGACGGGACTCCGGACAGATACGCAGTATTTT
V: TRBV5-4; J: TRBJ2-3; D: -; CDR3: CASSLSLSSTDTQYF; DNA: TGTGCCAGCAGCTTGTCTCTATCGAGCACAGATACGCAGTATTTT
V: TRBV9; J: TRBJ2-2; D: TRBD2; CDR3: CASSVNTGLALNTGELFF; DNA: TGTGCCAGCAGCGTAAATACCGGACTAGCGCTAAACACCGGGGAGCTGTTTTTT
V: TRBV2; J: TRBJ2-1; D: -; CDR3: CASNGDGALPITGEFF; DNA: TGTGCCAGCAACGGTGATGGGGCGTTGCCCATAACGGGGGAGTTCTTC
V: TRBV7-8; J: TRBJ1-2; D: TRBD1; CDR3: CASSQGQGVGYTF; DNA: TGTGCCAGCAGCCAGGGACAGGGAGTTGGCTACACCTTC
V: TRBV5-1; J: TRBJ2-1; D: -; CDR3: CASSGLRVNEQFF; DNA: TGCGCCAGCAGCGGACTACGGGTCAATGAGCAGTTCTTC
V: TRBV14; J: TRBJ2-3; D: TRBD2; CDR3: CASSHPLTSGEADTQYF; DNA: TGTGCCAGCAGCCATCCACTGACTAGCGGGGAGGCAGATACGCAGTATTTT
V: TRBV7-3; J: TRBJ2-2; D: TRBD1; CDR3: CASSSLDRGHNTGELFF; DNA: TGTGCCAGCAGCTCCCTGGACAGGGGGCATAACACCGGGGAGCTGTTTTTT